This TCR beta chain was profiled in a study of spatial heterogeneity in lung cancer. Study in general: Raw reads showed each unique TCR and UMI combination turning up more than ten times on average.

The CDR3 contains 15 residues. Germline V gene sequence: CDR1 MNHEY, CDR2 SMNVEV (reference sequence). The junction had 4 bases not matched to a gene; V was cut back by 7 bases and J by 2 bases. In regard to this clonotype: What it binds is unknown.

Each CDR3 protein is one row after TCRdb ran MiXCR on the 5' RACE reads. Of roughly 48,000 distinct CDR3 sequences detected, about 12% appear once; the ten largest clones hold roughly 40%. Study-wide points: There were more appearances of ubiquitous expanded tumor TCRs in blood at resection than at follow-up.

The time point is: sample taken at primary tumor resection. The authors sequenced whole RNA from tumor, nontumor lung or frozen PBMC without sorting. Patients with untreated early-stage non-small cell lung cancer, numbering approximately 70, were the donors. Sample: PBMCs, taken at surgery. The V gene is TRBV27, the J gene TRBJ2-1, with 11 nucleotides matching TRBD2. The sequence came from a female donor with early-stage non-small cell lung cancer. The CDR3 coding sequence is TGTGCCAGCACCCTACTAGCGGGGGCCTACAATGAGCAGTTCTTC. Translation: CASTLLAGAYNEQFF.